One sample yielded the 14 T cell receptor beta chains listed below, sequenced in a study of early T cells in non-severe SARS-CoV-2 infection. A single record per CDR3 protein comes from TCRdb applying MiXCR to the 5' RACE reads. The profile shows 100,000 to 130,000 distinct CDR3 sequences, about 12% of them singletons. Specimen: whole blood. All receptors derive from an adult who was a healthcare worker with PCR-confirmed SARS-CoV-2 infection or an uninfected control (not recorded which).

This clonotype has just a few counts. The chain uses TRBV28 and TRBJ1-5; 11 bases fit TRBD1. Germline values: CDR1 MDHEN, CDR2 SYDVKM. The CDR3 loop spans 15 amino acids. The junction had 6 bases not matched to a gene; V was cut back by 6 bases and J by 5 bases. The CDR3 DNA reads TGTGCCAGCAGAGGGGGACAGGGGGTCCATCAGCCCCAGCATTTT. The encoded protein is CASRGGQGVHQPQHF.

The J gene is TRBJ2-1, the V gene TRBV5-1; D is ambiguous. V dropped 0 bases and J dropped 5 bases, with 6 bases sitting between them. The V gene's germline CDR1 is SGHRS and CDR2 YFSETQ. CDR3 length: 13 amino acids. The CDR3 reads CASSLEPNNEQFF. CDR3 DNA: TGCGCCAGCAGCTTGGAACCTAACAATGAGCAGTTCTTC.

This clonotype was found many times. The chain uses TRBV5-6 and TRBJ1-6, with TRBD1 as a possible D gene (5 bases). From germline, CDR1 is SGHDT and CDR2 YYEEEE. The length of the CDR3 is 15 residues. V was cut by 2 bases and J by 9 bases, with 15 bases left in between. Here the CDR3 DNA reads TGTGCCAGCAGCTTTTATAAGACAGAGAGTTCACCCCTCCACTTT. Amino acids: CASSFYKTESSPLHF. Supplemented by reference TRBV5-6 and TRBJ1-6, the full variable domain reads DAGVTQSPTHLIKTRGQQVTLRCSPKSGHDTVSWYQQALGQGPQFIFQYYEEEERQRGNFPDRFSGHQFPNYSSELNVNALLLGDSALYLCASSFYKTESSPLHFGNGTRLTVT.

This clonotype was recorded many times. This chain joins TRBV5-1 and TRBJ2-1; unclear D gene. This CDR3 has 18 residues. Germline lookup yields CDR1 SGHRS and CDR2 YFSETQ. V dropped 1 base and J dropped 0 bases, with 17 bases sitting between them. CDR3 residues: CASSLIPPDTSSYNEQFF. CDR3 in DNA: TGCGCCAGCAGCTTGATTCCCCCCGACACGAGCTCCTACAATGAGCAGTTCTTC.

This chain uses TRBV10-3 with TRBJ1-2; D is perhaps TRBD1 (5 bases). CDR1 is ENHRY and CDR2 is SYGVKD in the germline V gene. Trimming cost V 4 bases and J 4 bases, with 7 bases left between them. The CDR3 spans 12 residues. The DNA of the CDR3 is TGTGCCATCAGTGGGGGCACCTATGGCTACACCTTC. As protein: CAISGGTYGYTF.

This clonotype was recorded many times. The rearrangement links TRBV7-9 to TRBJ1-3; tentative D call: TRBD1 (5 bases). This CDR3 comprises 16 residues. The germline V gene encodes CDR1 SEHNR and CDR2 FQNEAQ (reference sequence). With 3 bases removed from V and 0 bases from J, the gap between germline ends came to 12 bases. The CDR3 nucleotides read TGTGCCAGCAGCTTGAGGGGCCAGGGCTCTGGAAACACCATATATTTT. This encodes CASSLRGQGSGNTIYF.

The CDR3 bases are TGTGCCAGGACGACTGGGGCCAACGTCCTGACTTTC. Translated, it gives CARTTGANVLTF. V gene TRBV7-9 combines with J gene TRBJ2-6, with D uncertain. This CDR3 has 12 amino acids. CDR1 is SEHNR and CDR2 is FQNEAQ in the germline V gene (reference sequence). V was clipped by 9 bases and J by 2 bases, with 5 bases between them.

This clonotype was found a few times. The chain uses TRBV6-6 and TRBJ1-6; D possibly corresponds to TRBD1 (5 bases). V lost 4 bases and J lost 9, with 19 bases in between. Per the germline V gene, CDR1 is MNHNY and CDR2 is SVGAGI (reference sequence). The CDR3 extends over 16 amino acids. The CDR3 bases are TGTGCCAGCAGTTTCCCCGACACTGGGGGTGGTTCACCCCTCCACTTT. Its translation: CASSFPDTGGGSPLHF.

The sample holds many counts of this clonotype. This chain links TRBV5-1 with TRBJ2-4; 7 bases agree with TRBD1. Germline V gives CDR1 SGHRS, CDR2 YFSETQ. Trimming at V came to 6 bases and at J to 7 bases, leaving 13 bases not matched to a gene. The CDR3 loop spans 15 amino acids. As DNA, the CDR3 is TGCGCCAGCATCCAGGCCCCCGGGGACAGCAACATTCAGTACTTC. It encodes CASIQAPGDSNIQYF.

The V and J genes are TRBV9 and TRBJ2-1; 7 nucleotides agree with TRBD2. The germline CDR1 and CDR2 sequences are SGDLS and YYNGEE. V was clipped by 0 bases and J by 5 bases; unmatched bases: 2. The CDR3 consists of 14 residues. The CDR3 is CASSVGTSDNEQFF. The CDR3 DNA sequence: TGTGCCAGCAGCGTAGGCACTAGCGACAATGAGCAGTTCTTC. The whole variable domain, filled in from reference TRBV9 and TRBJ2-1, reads DSGVTQTPKHLITATGQRVTLRCSPRSGDLSVYWYQQSLDQGLQFLIQYYNGEERAKGNILERFSAQQFPDLHSELNLSSLELGDSALYFCASSVGTSDNEQFFGPGTRLTVL.

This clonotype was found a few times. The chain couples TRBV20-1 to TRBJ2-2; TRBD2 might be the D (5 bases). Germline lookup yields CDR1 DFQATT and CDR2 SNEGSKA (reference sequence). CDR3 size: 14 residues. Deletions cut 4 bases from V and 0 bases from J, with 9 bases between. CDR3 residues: CSANEGTNTGELFF. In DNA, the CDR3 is TGCAGTGCTAACGAGGGTACGAACACCGGGGAGCTGTTTTTT.

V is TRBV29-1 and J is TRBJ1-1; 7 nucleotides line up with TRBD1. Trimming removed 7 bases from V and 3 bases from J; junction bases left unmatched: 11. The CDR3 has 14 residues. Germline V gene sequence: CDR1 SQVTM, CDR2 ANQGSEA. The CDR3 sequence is CSAYSPTGHTEAFF. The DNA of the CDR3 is TGCAGCGCCTACTCTCCGACAGGGCACACTGAAGCTTTCTTT.

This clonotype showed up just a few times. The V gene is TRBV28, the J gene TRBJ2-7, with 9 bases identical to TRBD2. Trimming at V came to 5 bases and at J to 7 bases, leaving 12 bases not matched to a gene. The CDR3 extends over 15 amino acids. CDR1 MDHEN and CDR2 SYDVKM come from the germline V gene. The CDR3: CASSGASGGFWEQYF. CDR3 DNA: TGTGCCAGCAGTGGGGCGAGCGGGGGGTTTTGGGAGCAGTACTTC.

CDR3 in amino acids: CASSLRGGYEQYF. The CDR3 DNA sequence: TGTGCCAGCAGCCTGCGAGGGGGCTACGAGCAGTACTTC. This chain uses TRBV2 with TRBJ2-7; possible D gene TRBD1, 6 bases. V lost 6 bases to trimming and J lost 3 bases, with 12 bases between them. CDR3 size: 13 residues. Germline lookup yields CDR1 SNHLY and CDR2 FYNNEI. Variable domain in full (rest from reference TRBV2 and TRBJ2-7): EPEVTQTPSHQVTQMGQEVILRCVPISNHLYFYWYRQILGQKVEFLVSFYNNEISEKSEIFDDQFSVERPDGSNFTLKIRSTKLEDSAMYFCASSLRGGYEQYFGPGTRLTVT.